The clone carrying this T cell receptor (beta chain) was seen repeatedly, ten times or more. This record belongs to a study of human T cells and chemical hapten exposure. Study-level background: Predominantly women, the patients had alopecia areata, totalis or universalis.

Sample time point: patch test 3, about 24 weeks after DPC sensitization. Treatment indicated: therapeutic diphenylcyclopropenone sensitization with weekly scalp DPC. Participating donors were patients with alopecia, aged 18 to 70 years, considered appropriate candidates for DPC. Germline V gives CDR1 MDHEN, CDR2 SYDVKM. The length of the CDR3 is 15 residues. V lost 6 bases to trimming and J lost 1 base; unmatched junction nucleotides: 5. TCRdb reanalysed the RACE reads using MiXCR and keeps one entry per CDR3 protein. The table shows approximately 30,000 distinct CDR3 sequences, with approximately 6% occurring only once.

The starting material was whole blood, obtained in connection with sensitization to the hapten diphenylcyclopropenone (DPC). The TCR was taken from a man younger than 45 with alopecia areata. Some clones in this sample may be carry-over from other donors' samples. The chain couples TRBV28 to TRBJ2-7; 11 nucleotides agree with TRBD1. CDR3: CASRPGQGASYEQYF. The CDR3 coding sequence is TGTGCCAGCAGACCTGGACAGGGGGCATCCTACGAGCAGTACTTC.